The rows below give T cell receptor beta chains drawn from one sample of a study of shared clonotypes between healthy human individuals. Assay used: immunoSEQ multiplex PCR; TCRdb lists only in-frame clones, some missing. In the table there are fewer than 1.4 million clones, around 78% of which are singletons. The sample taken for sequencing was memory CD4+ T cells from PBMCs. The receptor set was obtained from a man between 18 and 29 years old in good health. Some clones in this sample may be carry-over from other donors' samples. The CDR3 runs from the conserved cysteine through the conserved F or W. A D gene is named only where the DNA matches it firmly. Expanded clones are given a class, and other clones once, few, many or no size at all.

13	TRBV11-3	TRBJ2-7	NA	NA	CASSPNSRGEQYF	TGTGCCAGCAGCCCGAATTCGAGAGGCGAGCAGTACTTC
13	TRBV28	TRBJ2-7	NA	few	CASSLRGTYEQYF	TGTGCCAGCAGTTTAAGGGGCACCTACGAGCAGTACTTC
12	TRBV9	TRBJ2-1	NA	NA	CASSGGHSEQFF	TGTGCCAGCAGCGGCGGGCACTCTGAGCAGTTCTTC
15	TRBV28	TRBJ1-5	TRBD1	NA	CASRTGQGVDQPQHF	TGTGCCAGCAGAACCGGACAGGGGGTCGATCAGCCCCAGCATTTT
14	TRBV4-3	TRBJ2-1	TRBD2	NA	CASSRLAGVYEQFF	TGCGCCAGCAGCCGACTAGCGGGAGTCTATGAGCAGTTCTTC
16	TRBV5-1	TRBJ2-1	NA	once	CASSPGVGSAGNEQFF	TGCGCCAGCAGCCCAGGGGTCGGGTCGGCGGGGAATGAGCAGTTCTTC
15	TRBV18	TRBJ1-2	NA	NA	CASSPPRGGATGYTF	TGTGCCAGCTCACCACCCCGGGGGGGGGCCACTGGCTACACCTTC
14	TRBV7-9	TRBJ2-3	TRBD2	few	CASSLTSGTDTQYF	TGTGCCAGCAGTTTGACTAGCGGGACAGATACGCAGTATTTT
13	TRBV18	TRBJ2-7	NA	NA	CASSDGRSYEQYF	TGTGCCAGCTCAGACGGGCGGTCCTACGAGCAGTACTTC
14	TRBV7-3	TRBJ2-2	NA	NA	CASSRLNRAGELFF	TGTGCCAGCAGCCGACTAAACAGGGCCGGGGAGCTGTTTTTT
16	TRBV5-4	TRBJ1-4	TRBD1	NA	CASSRQGDPTNEKLFF	TGTGCCAGCAGCAGACAGGGGGACCCAACTAATGAAAAACTGTTTTTT
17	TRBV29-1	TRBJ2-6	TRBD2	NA	CSVEFSLAGAGANVLTF	TGCAGCGTTGAATTCAGTCTAGCGGGAGCCGGGGCCAACGTCCTGACTTTC
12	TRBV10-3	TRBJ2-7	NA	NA	CAISEGTGEQYF	TGTGCCATCAGTGAGGGGACCGGCGAGCAGTACTTC
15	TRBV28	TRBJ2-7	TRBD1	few	CASRSPRDRATEQYF	TGTGCCAGCAGGAGTCCTCGGGACAGGGCGACCGAGCAGTACTTC
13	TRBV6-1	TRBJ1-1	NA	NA	CASSESQLTEAFF	TGTGCCAGCAGTGAGTCACAGCTCACTGAAGCTTTCTTT
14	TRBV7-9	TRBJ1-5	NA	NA	CASSPVYSNQPQHF	TGTGCCAGCAGCCCGGTGTATAGCAATCAGCCCCAGCATTTT
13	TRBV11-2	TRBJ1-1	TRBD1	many	CASSFYATGEAFF	TGTGCCAGCAGCTTTTACGCGACAGGGGAAGCTTTCTTT
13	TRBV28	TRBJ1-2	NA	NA	CASSSPTVTSYTF	TGTGCCAGCAGTTCCCCGACAGTAACGAGCTACACCTTC
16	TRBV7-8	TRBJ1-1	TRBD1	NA	CASSLASGQGDTEAFF	TGTGCCAGCAGCTTAGCGTCGGGACAGGGGGACACTGAAGCTTTCTTT
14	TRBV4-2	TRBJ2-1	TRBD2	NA	CASSLAGTYNEQFF	TGTGCCAGCAGCCTAGCGGGAACCTACAATGAGCAGTTCTTC
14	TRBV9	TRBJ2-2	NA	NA	CASSVELGSGELFF	TGTGCCAGCAGCGTAGAATTGGGGTCCGGGGAGCTGTTTTTT
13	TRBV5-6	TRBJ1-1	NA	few	CASSKRQRTEAFF	TGTGCCAGCAGCAAGCGGCAAAGGACTGAAGCTTTCTTT
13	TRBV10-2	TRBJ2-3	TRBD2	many	CASKLAGDHTQYF	TGCGCCAGCAAGCTAGCGGGAGACCATACGCAGTATTTT
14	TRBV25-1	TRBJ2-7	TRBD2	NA	CASRQSGIYYEQYF	TGTGCCAGCAGACAAAGCGGGATTTACTACGAGCAGTACTTC
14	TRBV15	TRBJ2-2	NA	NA	CATSFGVATGELFF	TGTGCCACCAGCTTCGGGGTGGCCACCGGGGAGCTGTTTTTT
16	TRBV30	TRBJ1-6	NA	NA	CACPAGGSSYNSPLHF	TGTGCCTGTCCCGCGGGGGGGAGCTCCTATAATTCACCCCTCCACTTT
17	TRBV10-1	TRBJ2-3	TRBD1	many	CASSDSYRGLRTDTQYF	TGCGCCAGCAGTGATTCCTACAGGGGGCTAAGGACAGATACGCAGTATTTT
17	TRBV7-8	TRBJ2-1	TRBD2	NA	CASSLAGAGGWYNEQFF	TGTGCCAGCAGCTTAGCGGGGGCGGGAGGGTGGTACAATGAGCAGTTCTTC
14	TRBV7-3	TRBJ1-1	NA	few	CASSSTTTGSAAFF	TGTGCCAGCAGCTCCACGACAACAGGGAGTGCAGCTTTCTTT
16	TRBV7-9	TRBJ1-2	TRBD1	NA	CASSFSRTGANYGYTF	TGTGCCAGCAGTTTCAGCAGGACAGGAGCTAACTATGGCTACACCTTC
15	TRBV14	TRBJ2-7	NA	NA	CASSQGPGRYDEQYF	TGTGCCAGCAGCCAAGGCCCCGGGAGATACGACGAGCAGTACTTC
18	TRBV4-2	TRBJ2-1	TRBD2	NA	CASSYRTSGRIGYNEQFF	TGTGCCAGCAGCTACAGGACTAGCGGGAGGATAGGCTACAATGAGCAGTTCTTC
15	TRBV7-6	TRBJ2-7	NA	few	CASSLGTSSSYEQYF	TGTGCCAGCAGCCTCGGGACTTCTAGCTCCTACGAGCAGTACTTC
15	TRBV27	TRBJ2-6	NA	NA	CASTSPSSGANVLTF	TGTGCCAGCACTTCACCGAGCTCTGGGGCCAACGTCCTGACTTTC
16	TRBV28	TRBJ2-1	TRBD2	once	CASSLWREGRYNEQFF	TGTGCCAGCAGTTTATGGCGGGAGGGCCGGTACAATGAGCAGTTCTTC
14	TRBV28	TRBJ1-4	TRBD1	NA	CASSLGTGSEKLFF	TGTGCCAGCAGTCTCGGGACAGGGAGTGAAAAACTGTTTTTT
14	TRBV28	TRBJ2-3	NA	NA	CASSPQGAVNTQYF	TGTGCCAGCAGTCCTCAGGGTGCGGTGAATACGCAGTATTTT
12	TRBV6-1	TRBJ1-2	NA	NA	CASSTDGRRYTF	TGTGCCAGCAGTACGGACGGGCGTAGATACACCTTC
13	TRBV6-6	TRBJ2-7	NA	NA	CASSYSFGSEQYF	TGTGCCAGCAGTTACTCGTTCGGGAGCGAGCAGTACTTC
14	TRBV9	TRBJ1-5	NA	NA	CASSTLGFGQPQHF	TGTGCCAGCAGCACCCTGGGCTTCGGTCAGCCCCAGCATTTT
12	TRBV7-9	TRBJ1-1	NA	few	CASSFHASEAFF	TGTGCCAGCAGCTTCCACGCCTCGGAAGCTTTCTTT
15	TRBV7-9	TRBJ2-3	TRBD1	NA	CASSSRTGTSGTQYF	TGTGCCAGCAGCTCACGGACAGGGACCTCGGGTACGCAGTATTTT
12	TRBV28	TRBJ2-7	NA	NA	CASTLNSYEQYF	TGTGCCAGCACCCTAAACTCCTACGAGCAGTACTTC
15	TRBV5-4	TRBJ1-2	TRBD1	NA	CASSKGQGPYYGYTF	TGTGCCAGCAGCAAGGGACAGGGGCCCTACTATGGCTACACCTTC
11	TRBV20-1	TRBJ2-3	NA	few	CSGTPSDTQYF	TGCAGTGGCACCCCGTCAGATACGCAGTATTTT
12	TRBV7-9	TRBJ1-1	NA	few	CAAEGLYTEAFF	TGTGCCGCAGAGGGACTTTACACTGAAGCCTTCTTT
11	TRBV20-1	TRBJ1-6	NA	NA	CSARAWGPLHF	TGCAGTGCTAGGGCATGGGGACCCCTCCACTTT
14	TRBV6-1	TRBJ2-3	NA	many	CASKSFPGTDTQYF	TGTGCCAGCAAATCCTTTCCGGGCACAGATACGCAGTATTTT
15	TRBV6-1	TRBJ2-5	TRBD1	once	CASSRPPGQGKTQYF	TGTGCCAGCAGTCGGCCCCCGGGACAGGGAAAGACCCAGTACTTC
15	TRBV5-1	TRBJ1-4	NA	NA	CASSLESATNEKLFF	TGCGCCAGCAGCTTGGAGTCAGCAACTAATGAAAAACTGTTTTTT